These 20 T cell receptor beta chains were all obtained from the same sample, sequenced in a study of tumor-infiltrating lymphocytes in primary liver carcinoma. Starting material for RNA and DNA co-extraction consisted of roughly 19-31 mg of unsorted bulk tissue. TCR beta cDNA was prepared out of roughly 490 ng total RNA by means of a constant-region primer. Modified slightly, ARM-PCR produced TCR beta libraries over three nested multiplex PCR rounds. The opening two PCR rounds, around 11 cycles each, paired TRBV1-TRBV30 forward primers with a C-beta reverse primer. Each CDR3 protein is one row after TCRdb ran MiXCR on the multiplex PCR reads. This sample has fewer than 80,000 distinct CDR3 sequences, with around 66% found just once. The sample comprised tumor-adjacent normal liver tissue. These receptors all come from a middle-aged man with primary liver carcinoma and hepatitis B virus infection.

Points on this clonotype: At one end the junction does not follow the germline gene, possibly because of a read error. This chain uses TRBV29-1 with TRBJ2-4; perhaps TRBD2 as D (5 bases). Germline V CDR1 and CDR2: SQVTM, ANQGSEA. There are 15 residues in the CDR3. The CDR3 sequence is CSVEKAVLAKSIQYF. CDR3 bases: TGCAGCGTTGAAAAGGCGGTTCTAGCCAAAAGCATTCAGTACTTC. Supplemented by reference TRBV29-1 and TRBJ2-4, the full variable domain reads SAVISQKPSRDICQRGTSLTIQCQVDSQVTMMFWYRQQPGQSLTLIATANQGSEATYESGFVIDKFPISRPNLTFSTLTVSNMSPEDSSIYLCSVEKAVLAKSIQYFGAGTRLSVL.

This clonotype was detected a few times. Here the CDR3 omits its conserved ending phenylalanine or tryptophan, so a read error is the likely source. The rearrangement links TRBV4-3 to TRBJ2-7, with a possible D match to TRBD2 (5 bases). The germline gives CDR1 LGHNA, CDR2 YSLEER. This CDR3 is built from 15 residues. DNA of the CDR3: TGCGCCAGCAGCCAAGATCGGGAAACTCCCTATGAGCAGTACTTA. It specifies CASSQDRETPYEQYL.

The chain combines TRBV6-1 with TRBJ2-3; 9 bases are shared with TRBD2. The trim removed 4 bases at V and 3 bases at J, leaving 5 bases unmatched. From germline, CDR1 is MNHNS and CDR2 SASEGT. This CDR3 contains 15 residues. The CDR3, as DNA: TGTGCCAGCAGTGTACTAGCGGGTAGTACAGATACGCAGTATTTT. It specifies CASSVLAGSTDTQYF.

This clonotype was counted a few times. This chain connects TRBV7-9 to TRBJ2-7; 10 positions match TRBD1. CDR3 length: 16 amino acids. The germline V gene encodes CDR1 SEHNR and CDR2 FQNEAQ (reference sequence). The ends lost 5 bases at V and 4 bases at J; junction bases unmatched: 11. Here the CDR3 DNA reads TGTGCCAGCAGCACCTGGGGGACAGGGGCAAATTACGAGCAGTACTTC. Amino acid sequence: CASSTWGTGANYEQYF.

This clonotype showed up just once. The chain has TRBV4-3 and TRBJ1-1, with D maybe TRBD1 (5 bases). The CDR3 runs to 15 residues. Looked up from germline, CDR1 is LGHNA and CDR2 is YSLEER. V was trimmed by 5 bases and J by 1 base, leaving 14 bases between them. The CDR3 coding sequence is TGCGCCAGCAGCAGGGGACCCCGAGAGAACACTGAAGCTTTCTTT. Translating gives CASSRGPRENTEAFF.

This clonotype was seen a few times. This rearrangement joins TRBV29-1 to TRBJ2-1; 7 bases match TRBD2. CDR3 length equals 15 residues. V trimming: 7 bases; J trimming: 3 bases; junction bases outside the gene matches: 12. CDR1 SQVTM and CDR2 ANQGSEA come from the germline V gene. As DNA, the CDR3 is TGCAGCGCAACCCGAGGTGCGGGAGACTACAATGAGCAGTTCTTC. Protein sequence: CSATRGAGDYNEQFF.

The chain employs TRBV7-3 and TRBJ2-3; 11 bases are shared with TRBD2. CDR3 length equals 16 residues. Germline V CDR1 and CDR2: SGHTA, FQGTGA. V dropped 4 bases and J dropped 0; count of bases not matched to a gene: 3. CDR3: CASSSVAGGSTDTQYF. CDR3 in DNA: TGTGCCAGCAGCTCTGTAGCGGGAGGGAGCACAGATACGCAGTATTTT.

With regard to this clonotype: One end of the junction does not line up with germline, which may come from a read error. This chain connects TRBV5-6 to TRBJ2-2, with D possibly TRBD2 on 5 matching bases. CDR1 and CDR2 from the germline V gene are SGHDT and YYEEEE. The CDR3 has 14 residues. The CDR3 protein is CASSLKWNTGELLF. The CDR3 DNA reads TGTGCCAGCAGCCTTAAATGGAACACCGGGGAGCTGCTTTTT.

The sample holds one count of this clonotype. A junction boundary mismatches the germline segment, possibly from a read error. The gene calls are TRBV29-1 and TRBJ2-2; 7 bases are shared with TRBD2. This CDR3 region has 15 residues. Germline V gene lookup returns CDR1 SQVTM and CDR2 ANQGSEA. As DNA, the CDR3 is TGCAGCGTGGAGTCCCCTGGACTAGGGTCCGGGGAGTTGTCTTTT. It specifies CSVESPGLGSGELSF.

Concerning this clonotype: Germline is not matched at one junction end, which may reflect a read error. V is TRBV6-2 or TRBV6-3 and J is TRBJ1-1; D is ambiguous. CDR1 is MNHEY, CDR2 SVGEGT, per germline. CDR3 length: 13 amino acids. The CDR3 protein is CTSTHTTGTEASF. For the CDR3, the DNA is TGTACCAGCACCCACACGACGGGTACTGAAGCTTCCTTT.

As regards this clonotype: The CDR3 does not end in the conserved phenylalanine or tryptophan, so this is likely a read error. The limits of the CDR3 on the DNA are not certain, so only TCRdb's listed CDR3 is given. V and J are TRBV12-5 and TRBJ2-2; the table assigns TRBD2, which was not confirmed against the DNA. CDR1 is LGHNT, CDR2 FRNRAP, per germline. The CDR3 is made up of 15 amino acids, end residues included. CDR3 protein: CASGPSGTNTGERFV.

A remark on this clonotype: With a much larger clone just one base away, this may be a read error. The chain employs TRBV5-1 and TRBJ2-2, with no clear D. Germline CDR1 is SGHRS and CDR2 is YFSETQ. With 0 bases removed from V and 9 bases from J, the gap between germline ends came to 12 bases. This CDR3 is 14 amino acids long. CDR3 region: CASSLERIPRELFF. CDR3 in DNA: TGCGCCAGCAGCTTGGAACGGATCCCCAGGGAGCTGTTTTTT.

This clonotype was counted between two and nine times. This could be a read error, since a much larger clone is one nucleotide away. J is TRBJ1-1 and V is TRBV10-3; TRBD1 matches at 9 bases. The germline V gene has CDR1 ENHRY and CDR2 SYGVKD. The CDR3 runs to 13 residues. The CDR3 nucleotides are TGTGCCATCAGTCCGGACAGGGGCACTGAAGCTTTATTT. It translates to CAISPDRGTEALF.

The chain links TRBV29-1 to TRBJ2-7; 7 bases fit TRBD2. The CDR3 totals 13 residues. Germline CDR1 and CDR2: SQVTM and ANQGSEA. V lost 7 bases to trimming and J lost 6 bases; unmatched junction nucleotides: 12. The CDR3 reads CSAREAFQGEQYF. CDR3 sequence (DNA): TGCAGCGCCCGGGAGGCGTTTCAGGGCGAGCAGTACTTC.

Remarks on this clonotype: This is likely a read error, given that the CDR3 carries no conserved phenylalanine or tryptophan at its end. The limits of the CDR3 on the DNA are not certain, so only TCRdb's listed CDR3 is given. The genes are TRBV6-1 and TRBJ2-3; TRBD1 is taken as the D call from the table, unchecked against the DNA. The length of the CDR3 is 12 amino acids, counting both ends. Per germline, CDR1 MNHNS and CDR2 SASEGT. The CDR3: CASSELGETWYS.

J is TRBJ2-7 and V is TRBV6-1, with 7 bases matching TRBD2. The ends lost 4 bases at V and 7 bases at J; junction bases unmatched: 10. Germline-derived CDR1 and CDR2 are MNHNS and SASEGT. The CDR3 spans 14 residues. The CDR3 spells CASSAELALYEQYF. In DNA, the CDR3 is TGTGCCAGCAGTGCGGAACTAGCGCTCTATGAGCAGTACTTC.

The V call is TRBV5-4, the J call TRBJ2-5; possibly TRBD2 for D (6 bases). Trimming shortened V by 4 bases and J by 4 bases, and 11 bases separated the two germline ends. Germline lookup yields CDR1 SGHNT and CDR2 YYREEE (reference sequence). The CDR3 has 13 amino acids. The CDR3 spells CASSPASVETQYF. The DNA for the CDR3 is TGTGCCAGCAGCCCGGCTAGCGTAGAGACCCAGTACTTC.

This clonotype has a handful of counts. It may be a read error: a sequence one base away is much more abundant. The chain carries TRBV30 and TRBJ2-7; D may be TRBD2 (5 bases). Germline V gene sequence: CDR1 GTSNPN, CDR2 SVGIG (reference sequence). Trimming shortened V by 1 base and J by 9 bases, and 13 bases separated the two germline ends. This CDR3 is 12 amino acids long. CDR3 nucleotides: TGTGCCTGGAGTGCCCGCATGGGGAGGCAGTACTTC. Translation gives CAWSARMGRQYF.

Regarding this clonotype: Germline is not matched at one junction end, which may reflect a read error. The chain combines TRBV13 with TRBJ2-3, with 12 positions matching TRBD1. From germline, CDR1 is PRHDT and CDR2 FYEKMQ (reference sequence). CDR3 length equals 15 residues. CDR3 coding DNA: TGTGCCAGCAGTCCTGGGACAGGGGGCACAGATACGGAGTATTTT. This gives the protein CASSPGTGGTDTEYF. Drawing the rest from reference TRBV13 and TRBJ2-3, the complete variable domain is AAGVIQSPRHLIKEKRETATLKCYPIPRHDTVYWYQQGPGQDPQFLISFYEKMQSDKGSIPDRFSAQQFSDYHSELNMSSLELGDSALYFCASSPGTGGTDTEYFGPGTRLTVL.

For this clonotype: A read error is likely, as this CDR3 ends without the conserved phenylalanine or tryptophan. V usage is TRBV28 and J usage is TRBJ1-2, with 7 bases fitting TRBD1. The germline CDR1 and CDR2 sequences are MDHEN and SYDVKM. The CDR3 totals 13 residues. The DNA for the CDR3 is TGTGTCAGCAGTTTGGAGGGGGCTTGTGGCTACACCCTC. Protein product: CVSSLEGACGYTL.